Listed below are T cell receptor beta chains from one sample, sequenced in a study of blood T cells in healthy people across ages. Each CDR3 protein gets one entry after TCRdb re-called the 5' RACE reads with MiXCR. The sample consists of approximately 2,000,000 distinct CDR3 sequences, about two fifths of them appearing once. Input material: blood. Every receptor here comes from a human donor in good health. The CDR3 runs from the conserved cysteine through the conserved F or W. The order of the fields is J gene, D gene, V gene, clone size, CDR3 DNA, CDR3 protein. D genes are given only for firm matches. Part of the rows lack a size; the others show once, few, many or a class for expanded clones.

TRBJ1-5,NA,TRBV12-3/TRBV12-4,few,TGTGCCAGCAGTTTAAGAAGACAGCCCCAGCATTTT,CASSLRRQPQHF
TRBJ2-1,NA,TRBV25-1,few,TGTGCCAGCAACCGATTGGGTGAGCAGTTCTTC,CASNRLGEQFF
TRBJ2-3,NA,TRBV11-2,many,TGTGCCAGCAGCTTAGGGCAGTTTAGCACAGATACGCAGTATTTT,CASSLGQFSTDTQYF
TRBJ2-5,TRBD1,TRBV24-1,NA,TGTGCCACCAGTGATTTGGGGCCTGACAGGGTAGGAGAGACCCAGTACTTC,CATSDLGPDRVGETQYF
TRBJ2-1,TRBD1,TRBV7-2,NA,TGTGCCAGCAGCTCGGGGATGGGACAGGGGGCCTATGAGCAGTTCTTC,CASSSGMGQGAYEQFF
TRBJ2-3,NA,TRBV7-2,NA,TGTGCCAGCAGCCTTAGGTACTCTAGCACAGATACGCAGTATTTT,CASSLRYSSTDTQYF
TRBJ1-2,NA,TRBV29-1,NA,TGCAGCGTTGCTGTGGCGGGGGATGGCTACACCTTC,CSVAVAGDGYTF
TRBJ2-7,NA,TRBV28,NA,TGTGCCAGCAGTTTATGGAACTCCATACGGAGCTCCTACGAGCAGGACTTC,CASSLWNSIRSSYEQDF
TRBJ1-2,NA,TRBV5-1,NA,TGCGCCAGCAGCGGAGCACACTGTGGCTACACCTTC,CASSGAHCGYTF
TRBJ2-7,TRBD1,TRBV18,once,TGTGCCAGCTCATCCCAGGGGGTTGCCTACGAGCAGTACTTC,CASSSQGVAYEQYF
TRBJ2-7,TRBD1,TRBV6-2/TRBV6-3,few,TGTGCCAGCAGAAAACAGGGGGCAGACAACGAGCAGTACTTC,CASRKQGADNEQYF
TRBJ1-4,TRBD1,TRBV28,NA,TGTGCCAGCAGTTGGACAGGAGTTAATGAAAAACTGTTTTTT,CASSWTGVNEKLFF
TRBJ2-3,NA,TRBV27,NA,TGTGCCAGCAGTAGGGGGGCGGATAGCACAGATACGCAGTATTTT,CASSRGADSTDTQYF
TRBJ1-5,TRBD1,TRBV7-9,few,TGTGCCAGCAGCTTAGACCAGACAGGGCATCAGCCCCAGCATTTT,CASSLDQTGHQPQHF
TRBJ2-5,NA,TRBV7-2,few,TGTGCCAGCAGCCTAGGGGCCAGGTACCAAGAGACCCAGTACTTC,CASSLGARYQETQYF
TRBJ2-1,NA,TRBV12-5,few,TGTGCTAGTGGTTTGATTGGTTACGAGCAGTTCTTC,CASGLIGYEQFF
TRBJ1-1,TRBD1,TRBV4-2,NA,TGTGCCAGCAGCCAGACACCCGGGGACAGGGCTAGCGCTTTCTTT,CASSQTPGDRASAFF
TRBJ1-2,TRBD1,TRBV10-3,few,TGTGCCATCAGCCCGACAGGGGTGGCCTATGGCTACACCTTC,CAISPTGVAYGYTF
TRBJ1-1,TRBD1,TRBV6-1,once,TGTGCCAGCAGCGAATTGAACAGGGGGCTAAGGACTGAAGCTTTCTTT,CASSELNRGLRTEAFF
TRBJ2-5,TRBD1,TRBV18,NA,TGTGCCAGCTCACCACAAGCAACAGGGGCTTCGGAGACCCAGTACTTC,CASSPQATGASETQYF
TRBJ2-1,NA,TRBV20-1,NA,TGCAGTGCCACCTCGGGCCCCTCCTACAATGAGCAGTTCTTC,CSATSGPSYNEQFF
TRBJ2-7,NA,TRBV12-3/TRBV12-4,NA,TGTGCCAGCAGGGGACATATTGACGAGCAGTACTTC,CASRGHIDEQYF
TRBJ2-7,TRBD1,TRBV20-1,few,TGCAGTGCTAGAGGAGGGACAGGGCGATCCTACGAGCAGTACTTC,CSARGGTGRSYEQYF
TRBJ2-5,TRBD2,TRBV7-2,NA,TGTGCCAGCAGCGCAGGACTAGCGGAAGAGCAGTACTTC,CASSAGLAEEQYF
TRBJ2-5,TRBD2,TRBV24-1,NA,TGTGCCACCAGTTCTAGCGGGGACATACAAGAGACCCAGTACTTC,CATSSSGDIQETQYF
TRBJ1-1,NA,TRBV20-1,NA,TGCAGTGCTCAAACGACGGGTGCCACTGAAGCTTTCTTT,CSAQTTGATEAFF
TRBJ2-7,NA,TRBV4-3,NA,TGCGCCAGCAGCCAAGAATGGTCCCTCTACGAGCAGTACTTC,CASSQEWSLYEQYF
TRBJ2-7,NA,TRBV30,NA,TGTGCCTGGAGTCATCGGGAGCGAAGCGAGCAGTACTTC,CAWSHRERSEQYF
TRBJ2-3,NA,TRBV20-1,NA,TGCAGTGCTTCTCGGGGGGCCTACACAGATACGCAGTATTTT,CSASRGAYTDTQYF
TRBJ2-7,NA,TRBV15,NA,TGTGCCACCAGCCTTGATACCTACGAGCAGTACTTC,CATSLDTYEQYF
TRBJ1-3,TRBD1,TRBV12-5,NA,TGTGCTAGTGGTTTGGTTTTAGGGGGCGGAAACACCATATATTTT,CASGLVLGGGNTIYF
TRBJ1-4,NA,TRBV29-1,few,TGCAGCGTTGTCCGAACAGCGGATGAAAAACTGTTTTTT,CSVVRTADEKLFF
TRBJ2-5,NA,TRBV7-2,NA,TGTGCCGGCAGCTTACTGTCGGCAGAAGAGACCCAGTACTTC,CAGSLLSAEETQYF
TRBJ1-1,NA,TRBV27,NA,TGTGCCAGCAGTTTGAACAGGGTGGAGACTGAAGCTTTCTTT,CASSLNRVETEAFF
TRBJ1-2,NA,TRBV7-9,NA,TGTGCCGGCAGCTCCTTCAATAACGCGGGTAGTGGCTACACCTTC,CAGSSFNNAGSGYTF
TRBJ2-3,NA,TRBV28,NA,TGTGCCAGCAGTTTACGGACAGCCGCTAGCACAGATACGCAGTATTTT,CASSLRTAASTDTQYF
TRBJ1-6,NA,TRBV7-2,few,TGTGCCAGCAGAATGATAGGTGGGCGATCACCCCTCCACTTT,CASRMIGGRSPLHF
TRBJ2-1,TRBD2,TRBV20-1,NA,TGCAGTGCTAGGGACCCAGCTAGCGGGGTCTACAATGAGCAGTTCTTC,CSARDPASGVYNEQFF
TRBJ1-6,TRBD1,TRBV10-3,NA,TGTGCCATCAGCGAGTCAGGACAGGGTTATAATTCACCCCTCCACTTT,CAISESGQGYNSPLHF
TRBJ2-7,TRBD1,TRBV12-3/TRBV12-4,NA,TGTGCCAGCAGACCTACCGGGACAGGATCCTACGAGCAGTACTTC,CASRPTGTGSYEQYF
TRBJ2-5,TRBD1,TRBV20-1,few,TGCAGTGCCAGAGTCGGACAGGACCCGTGGGAGACCCAGTACTTC,CSARVGQDPWETQYF
TRBJ2-7,NA,TRBV3-1,NA,TGTGCCAGCAGCCAAGGGGGAGTCGGAGCCTACGAGCAGTACTTC,CASSQGGVGAYEQYF
TRBJ2-3,NA,TRBV5-1,few,TGCGCCAGCAGCTTGGAGGTGACAGGACTAACAGATACGCAGTATTTT,CASSLEVTGLTDTQYF
TRBJ2-5,TRBD2,TRBV6-1,NA,TGTGCCAGCTTAGCGGGGGGCGCCGACGAGACCCAGTACTTC,CASLAGGADETQYF
TRBJ2-7,TRBD2,TRBV6-2/TRBV6-3,NA,TGTGCCAGCAGACCGGGACTAGTCAAATACGAGCAGTACTTC,CASRPGLVKYEQYF
TRBJ1-5,NA,TRBV14,NA,TGTGCCAGCAGCCATTTTGGGGACAATCAGCCCCAGCATTTT,CASSHFGDNQPQHF
TRBJ2-2,NA,TRBV10-3,NA,TGTGCCATCACGGACAAAGCCGACACCGGGGAGCTGTTTTTT,CAITDKADTGELFF
TRBJ1-1,NA,TRBV20-1,NA,TGCAGTGCTAGAGTGGAGACGTCGGGGACTGAAGCTTTCTTT,CSARVETSGTEAFF
TRBJ2-7,NA,TRBV7-2,many,TGTGCCAGCAGCTCCCCCGGGAAGTACGAGCAGTACTTC,CASSSPGKYEQYF
TRBJ1-2,NA,TRBV4-3,NA,TGCGCCAGCAGCCAAGTAATGAAGGGGGGGGATGGCTACACCTTC,CASSQVMKGGDGYTF